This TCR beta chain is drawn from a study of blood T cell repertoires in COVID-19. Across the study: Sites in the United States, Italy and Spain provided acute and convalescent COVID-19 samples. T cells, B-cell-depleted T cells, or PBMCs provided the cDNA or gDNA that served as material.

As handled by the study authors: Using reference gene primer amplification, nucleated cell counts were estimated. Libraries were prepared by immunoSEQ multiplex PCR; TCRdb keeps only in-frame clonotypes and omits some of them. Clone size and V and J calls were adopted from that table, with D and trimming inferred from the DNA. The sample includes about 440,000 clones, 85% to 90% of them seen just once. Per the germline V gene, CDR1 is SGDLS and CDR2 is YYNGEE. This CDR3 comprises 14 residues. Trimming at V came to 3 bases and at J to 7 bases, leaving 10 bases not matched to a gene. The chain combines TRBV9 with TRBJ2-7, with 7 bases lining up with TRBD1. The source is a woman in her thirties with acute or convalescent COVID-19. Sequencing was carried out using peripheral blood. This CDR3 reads CASSEWDRSGEQYF. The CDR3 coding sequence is TGTGCCAGCAGCGAATGGGACAGATCGGGGGAGCAGTACTTC.